This TCR beta chain was identified during a study of T cell therapy after organ transplantation. Study context: T cells were expanded 2 to 3 weeks with 30 CMV class I/II epitopes.

Germline CDR1 MGHRA, CDR2 YSYEKL. V lost 4 bases, J lost 8 bases, and 9 bases stayed unmatched. The CDR3 length is 16 residues. This clone was detected once. Its antigen is undetermined. TCRdb keeps only in-frame clones here, not all; method: immunoSEQ multiplex PCR. Of a few thousand clones in the sample, under 95% are singletons; the top ten hold approximately 20%. The chain uses TRBV4-1 and TRBJ2-1, with 12 bases identical to TRBD2. This clonotype originated in a human patient who had received a solid organ transplant and had CMV disease. Sequenced material: CD8+ T cells from blood, taken before autologous CMV-specific T cell therapy. CDR3 nucleotides: TGCGCCAGCAGCCTATGGGCTAGCGGGGGGGCTTATGAGCAGTTCTTC. Translating it yields CASSLWASGGAYEQFF.